A selection of T cell receptor beta chains follows, all from one sample in a study of blood T cell repertoires in COVID-19. Generated by immunoSEQ multiplex PCR, the TCRdb table keeps only in-frame clones and is missing some. This sample has about 250,000 clones, with approximately 89% found just once. What was sequenced was peripheral blood. The receptors derive from a woman in her thirties or forties who had recovered from COVID-19. Each CDR3 is given with its conserved first and last residue.

V: TRBV5-4
CDR3: CASSLIGVNIQYF

V: TRBV5-1
CDR3: CASSESGTSGTGELFF

V: TRBV6-5
CDR3: CASTGGIVYGYTF

V: TRBV3-1/TRBV3-2
CDR3: CASRSIGVSNYGYTF

V: TRBV10-3
CDR3: CAIRTGTSGNTIYF

V: TRBV6-5
CDR3: CASSYTQDSGANVLTF

V: TRBV3-1/TRBV3-2
CDR3: CASSDQQGAKNIQYF

V: TRBV4-1
CDR3: CASSQLSTGTGREQYF

V: TRBV28
CDR3: CASSPRQGAGYTF

V: TRBV20-1
CDR3: CSATGAGGYTF

V: TRBV5-1
CDR3: CASSSSPGQGAAGELFF

V: TRBV9
CDR3: CASSPGLDRVFEQFF

V: TRBV19
CDR3: CASSSPPASSYNEQFF

V: TRBV11-2
CDR3: CASSLLAGVAGELFF

V: TRBV5-5
CDR3: CASSLRQGLMYGYTF

V: TRBV3-1/TRBV3-2
CDR3: CASSQEGAEKLFF

V: TRBV11-2
CDR3: CASSPSPSSVQFF

V: TRBV29-1
CDR3: CSVGTPQETQYF

V: TRBV19
CDR3: CASNGQSNQPQHF

V: TRBV2
CDR3: CASSLAGGRVEQYF

V: TRBV7-6
CDR3: CASSERQGINTGELFF

V: TRBV7-9
CDR3: CASSPTGGRDQPQHF

V: TRBV30
CDR3: CAWSVTRTGELFF

V: TRBV19
CDR3: CASTLLKGQGLYF

V: TRBV5-4
CDR3: CASSHRQGAMRDTQYF

V: TRBV7-9
CDR3: CASSLSDTEAFF

V: TRBV7-9
CDR3: CASSQGVDQPQHF

V: TRBV7-9
CDR3: CASSLIGGGTDTQYF